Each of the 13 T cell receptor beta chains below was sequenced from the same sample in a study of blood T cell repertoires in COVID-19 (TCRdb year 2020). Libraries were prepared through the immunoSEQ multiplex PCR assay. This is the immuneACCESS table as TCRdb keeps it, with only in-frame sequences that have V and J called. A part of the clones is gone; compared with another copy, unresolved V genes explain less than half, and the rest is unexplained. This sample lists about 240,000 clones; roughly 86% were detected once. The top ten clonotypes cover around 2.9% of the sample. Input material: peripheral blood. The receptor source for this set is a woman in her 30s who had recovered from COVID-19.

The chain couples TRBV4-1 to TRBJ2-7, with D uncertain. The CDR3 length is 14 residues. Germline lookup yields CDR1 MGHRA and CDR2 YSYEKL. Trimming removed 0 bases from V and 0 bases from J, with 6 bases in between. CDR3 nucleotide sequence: TGCGCCAGCAGCCAAGACCAGTACTCCTACGAGCAGTACTTC. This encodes CASSQDQYSYEQYF.

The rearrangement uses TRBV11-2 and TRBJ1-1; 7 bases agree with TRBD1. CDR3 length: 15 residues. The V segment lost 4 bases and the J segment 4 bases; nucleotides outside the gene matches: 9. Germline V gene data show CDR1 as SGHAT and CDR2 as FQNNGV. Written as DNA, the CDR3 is TGTGCCAGCAGCTCGTTAAGGGGGCGCGGCACTGAAGCTTTCTTT. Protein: CASSSLRGRGTEAFF.

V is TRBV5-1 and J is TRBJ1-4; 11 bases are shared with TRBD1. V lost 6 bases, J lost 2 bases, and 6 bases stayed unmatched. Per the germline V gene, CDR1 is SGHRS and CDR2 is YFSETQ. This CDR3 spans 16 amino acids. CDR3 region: CASTPGQGVTNEKLFF. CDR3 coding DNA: TGCGCCAGCACCCCGGGACAGGGGGTCACTAATGAAAAACTGTTTTTT. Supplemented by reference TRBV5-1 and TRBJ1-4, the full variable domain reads KAGVTQTPRYLIKTRGQQVTLSCSPISGHRSVSWYQQTPGQGLQFLFEYFSETQRNKGNFPGRFSGRQFSNSRSEMNVSTLELGDSALYLCASTPGQGVTNEKLFFGSGTQLSVL.

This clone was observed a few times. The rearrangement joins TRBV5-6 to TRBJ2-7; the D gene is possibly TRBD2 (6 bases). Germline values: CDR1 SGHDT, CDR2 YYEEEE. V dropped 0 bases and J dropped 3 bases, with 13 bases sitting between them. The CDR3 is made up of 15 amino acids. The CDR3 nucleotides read TGTGCCAGCAGCTTGGGCGGGACCTTTTTCTACGAGCAGTACTTC. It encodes CASSLGGTFFYEQYF.

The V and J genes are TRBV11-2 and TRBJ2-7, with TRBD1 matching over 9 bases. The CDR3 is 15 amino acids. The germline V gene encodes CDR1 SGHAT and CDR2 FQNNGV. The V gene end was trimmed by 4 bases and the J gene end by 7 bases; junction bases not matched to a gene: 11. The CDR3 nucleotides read TGTGCCAGCAGCTCCTCCGGGACAGGGACGAGGGAGCAGTACTTC. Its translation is CASSSSGTGTREQYF.

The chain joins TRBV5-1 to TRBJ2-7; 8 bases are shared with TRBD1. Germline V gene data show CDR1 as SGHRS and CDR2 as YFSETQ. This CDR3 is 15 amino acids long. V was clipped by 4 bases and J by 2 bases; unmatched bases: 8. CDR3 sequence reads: CASSMGQVDPYEQYF. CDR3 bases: TGCGCCAGCAGCATGGGACAGGTCGACCCCTACGAGCAGTACTTC.

This chain's CDR3 is CASSLSLGGETQYF. The CDR3 bases are TGTGCCAGCAGCTTAAGTTTGGGGGGAGAGACCCAGTACTTC. The genes are TRBV7-7 and TRBJ2-5; a possible D gene is TRBD2 (6 bases). V shed 2 bases and J shed 4 bases, with 11 bases lying between them. In germline, CDR1 is SSHAT, CDR2 FNYEAQ (reference sequence). The CDR3 contains 14 residues.

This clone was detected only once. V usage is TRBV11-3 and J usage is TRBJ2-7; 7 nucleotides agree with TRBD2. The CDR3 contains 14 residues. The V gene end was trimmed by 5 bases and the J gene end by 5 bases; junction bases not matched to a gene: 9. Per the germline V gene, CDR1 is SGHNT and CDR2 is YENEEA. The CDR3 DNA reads TGTGCCAGCAGCCTGGGCGGGGGTGCGGACGAGCAGTACTTC. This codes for CASSLGGGADEQYF. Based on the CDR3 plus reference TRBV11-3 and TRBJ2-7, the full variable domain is EAGVVQSPRYKIIEKKQPVAFWCNPISGHNTLYWYLQNLGQGPELLIRYENEEAVDDSQLPKDRFSAERLKGVDSTLKIQPAELGDSAVYLCASSLGGGADEQYFGPGTRLTVT.

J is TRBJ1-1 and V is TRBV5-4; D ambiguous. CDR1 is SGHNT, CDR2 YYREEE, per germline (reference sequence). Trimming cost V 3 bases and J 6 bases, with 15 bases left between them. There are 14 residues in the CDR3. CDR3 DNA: TGTGCCAGCAGCTATCGCGGGCAAATGGCTGAAGCTTTCTTT. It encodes CASSYRGQMAEAFF. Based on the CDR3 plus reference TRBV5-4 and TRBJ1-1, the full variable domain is ETGVTQSPTHLIKTRGQQVTLRCSSQSGHNTVSWYQQALGQGPQFIFQYYREEENGRGNFPPRFSGLQFPNYSSELNVNALELDDSALYLCASSYRGQMAEAFFGQGTRLTVV.

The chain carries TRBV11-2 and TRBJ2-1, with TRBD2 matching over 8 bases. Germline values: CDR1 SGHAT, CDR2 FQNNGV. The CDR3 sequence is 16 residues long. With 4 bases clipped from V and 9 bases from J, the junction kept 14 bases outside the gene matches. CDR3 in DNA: TGTGCCAGCAGCTCTTACCTTAGCGGGGCCCCGGGTGAGCAGTTCTTC. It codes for CASSSYLSGAPGEQFF.

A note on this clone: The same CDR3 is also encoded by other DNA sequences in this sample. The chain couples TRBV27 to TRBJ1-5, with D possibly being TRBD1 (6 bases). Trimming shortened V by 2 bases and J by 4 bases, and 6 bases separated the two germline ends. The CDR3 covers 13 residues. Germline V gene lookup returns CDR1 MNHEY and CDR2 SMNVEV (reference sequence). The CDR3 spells CASSLRGNQPQHF. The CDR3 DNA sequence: TGTGCCAGCAGTTTAAGGGGGAATCAGCCCCAGCATTTT.

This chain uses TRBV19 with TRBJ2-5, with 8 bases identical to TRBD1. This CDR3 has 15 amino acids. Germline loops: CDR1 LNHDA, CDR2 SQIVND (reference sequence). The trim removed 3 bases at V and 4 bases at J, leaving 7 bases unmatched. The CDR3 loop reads CASSIPGRGRETQYF. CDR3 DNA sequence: TGTGCCAGTAGTATCCCAGGCAGGGGGCGAGAGACCCAGTACTTC.

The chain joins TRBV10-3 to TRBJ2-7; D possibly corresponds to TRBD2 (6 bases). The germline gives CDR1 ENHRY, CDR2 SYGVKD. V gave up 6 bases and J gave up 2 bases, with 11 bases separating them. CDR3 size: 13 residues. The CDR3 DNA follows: TGTGCCATCAGCGCGGACTACACCTACGAGCAGTACTTC. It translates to CAISADYTYEQYF.